This T cell receptor (beta chain) derives from a study of cytomegalovirus exposure and HLA in healthy donors. Notes on the study in general: In a later analysis, common viral pathogens appeared linked to several of the most significant clusters. There were 150 to 200 TCR beta chains listed as cytomegalovirus-associated.

The ends lost 5 bases at V and 5 bases at J; junction bases unmatched: 7. Germline V CDR1 and CDR2: SGHRS, YFSETQ. This CDR3 spans 15 amino acids. Participants comprised healthy donors of bone marrow. In its sample, this clone was seen once. As yet, its antigen is unknown. Use of 60 Vbeta and 13 Jbeta primers characterized the PCR. Repertoires were generated with immunoSEQ multiplex PCR, while TCRdb's copy carries only in-frame clones and drops some. This repertoire shows roughly 130,000 clones, around 72% found once; its top ten account for 1% to 1.5%. The sequence was collected from a woman aged 40 to 50 in good health and CMV-seronegative. The V gene is TRBV5-1, the J gene TRBJ2-3; 11 bases align to TRBD2. The sample comprised PBMCs. The DNA of the CDR3 is TGCGCCAGCAGTATTAGCGGGGGGGCAGGAGATACGCAGTATTTT. This gives the protein CASSISGGAGDTQYF.